The source of this TCR beta chain is a study of cytomegalovirus exposure and HLA in healthy donors. Study-level points and caveats: TCR beta sequences reportedly predicted most subjects' HLA-A and HLA-B alleles accurately. An analysis done earlier found most TCR beta V segments productive about 87% or about 30% of the time. Cytomegalovirus-associated TCR beta chains were listed, numbering some 150. Association of a missense DCLRE1C variant with TCR beta V- and J-gene trimming was reported in a later analysis.

CDR1 and CDR2 (germline): SGHVS, FQNEAQ. The CDR3 has 16 amino acids. After removal of 2 bases from V and 2 bases from J, the junction contained 6 bases not matched to a gene. Primers for the PCR totalled 60 Vbeta and 13 Jbeta. Assay: immunoSEQ multiplex PCR; the TCRdb copy retains only in-frame clones and omits some. Among tens of thousands of clones listed, approximately 80% were seen once. About this clone: What it binds is not known.

The sequence was collected from a male donor in good health and CMV-seronegative. This chain links TRBV7-8 with TRBJ1-3; 7 nucleotides line up with TRBD1. Material for sequencing was PBMCs. CDR3 residues: CASSLTRGMAGNTIYF. The CDR3 nucleotides are TGTGCCAGCAGCTTAACCAGGGGGATGGCTGGAAACACCATATATTTT.